Presented here are 30 T cell receptor beta chains from one specimen sequenced in a study of CD8 T cells in ankylosing spondylitis. TCRdb reprocessed the 5' RACE reads with MiXCR, giving one entry per CDR3 protein. The data hold about 140,000 distinct CDR3 sequences, with 30% to 40% observed a single time. Sequenced material: synovial fluid, either unsorted or a sorted T cell fraction (not recorded which). These receptors all stem from a male donor with ankylosing spondylitis.

This clonotype has only a few counts. The CDR3 spells CASSYDSGGSYNEQFF. In nucleotides, the CDR3 is TGTGCCAGCAGCTACGACAGCGGGGGCTCCTACAATGAGCAGTTCTTC. V is TRBV7-2 and J is TRBJ2-1; 8 nucleotides align to TRBD2. V lost 4 bases and J lost 0; bases outside the gene matches: 5. The CDR3 consists of 16 residues. The germline gives CDR1 SGHTA, CDR2 FQGNSA.

The chain has TRBV7-9 and TRBJ1-6, with TRBD1 identical over 7 bases. Germline trimming cut 2 bases from V and 7 bases from J; bases unmatched to any gene: 2. Germline-derived CDR1 and CDR2 are SEHNR and FQNEAQ (reference sequence). This CDR3 spans 14 amino acids. The CDR3 coding sequence is TGTGCCAGCAGCTTACGACAGGGAAATTCACCCCTCCACTTT. Residues: CASSLRQGNSPLHF.

V usage is TRBV4-2 and J usage is TRBJ2-6; TRBD2 is a possible D gene (6 bases). This CDR3 has 17 amino acids. Trimming removed 1 base at V and 2 bases at J, with 12 bases between. Germline CDR1 reads LGHNA; CDR2 reads YNFKEQ. CDR3 sequence reads: CASSQGTTPPGANVLTF. CDR3 DNA sequence: TGTGCCAGCAGCCAAGGGACTACCCCCCCTGGGGCCAACGTCCTGACTTTC.

There are a few counts of this clonotype. V is TRBV6-5 and J is TRBJ1-4; 8 nucleotides agree with TRBD1. V was pared by 2 bases and J by 8 bases, with 7 bases of the junction left unmatched. CDR3 length: 15 amino acids. Germline assignment: CDR1 MNHEY and CDR2 SVGAGI. The CDR3, as DNA: TGTGCCAGCAGTTACGGGACAGGCGGACAAGAAAAACTGTTTTTT. This sequence encodes CASSYGTGGQEKLFF.

This clonotype was recorded many times. The chain employs TRBV9 and TRBJ2-1, with TRBD2 identical over 8 bases. The germline V gene encodes CDR1 SGDLS and CDR2 YYNGEE. CDR3 size: 15 residues. The J segment lost 5 bases and the V segment lost 0 bases, leaving 4 bases of the junction unmatched. The DNA for the CDR3 is TGTGCCAGCAGCGTAGGAGGTAGCGGGAACAATGAGCAGTTCTTC. Its protein product is CASSVGGSGNNEQFF. Combining the CDR3 with reference TRBV9 and TRBJ2-1 gives the whole variable domain DSGVTQTPKHLITATGQRVTLRCSPRSGDLSVYWYQQSLDQGLQFLIQYYNGEERAKGNILERFSAQQFPDLHSELNLSSLELGDSALYFCASSVGGSGNNEQFFGPGTRLTVL.

This clonotype was seen at least ten times. The chain joins TRBV12-3 or TRBV12-4 to TRBJ1-1; D possibly corresponds to TRBD1 (5 bases). V lost 5 bases, J lost 1 base, and 20 bases lay in between. The CDR3 is 17 amino acids. In DNA, the CDR3 is TGTGCCAGCAGTACGCGGCGTTCCAAGGGGCGGAACACTGAAGCTTTCTTT. It codes for CASSTRRSKGRNTEAFF.

The CDR3 DNA sequence: TGCAGTGCTAGACGAGGGAACACTGAAGCTTTCTTT. It codes for CSARRGNTEAFF. The rearrangement joins TRBV20-1 to TRBJ1-1; D is uncertain. The CDR3 sequence is 12 residues long. Germline CDR1 is DFQATT and CDR2 is SNEGSKA (reference sequence). V lost 2 bases, J lost 1 base, and 5 bases lay in between.

This clonotype was seen just once. This CDR3 is CSAPGQALETQYF. For the CDR3, the DNA is TGCAGTGCTCCGGGACAAGCGTTAGAGACCCAGTACTTC. This chain uses TRBV20-1 with TRBJ2-5, with a tentative D call TRBD1 (6 bases). V shed 5 bases and J shed 4 bases, with 14 bases lying between them. Germline-derived CDR1 and CDR2 are DFQATT and SNEGSKA (reference sequence). This CDR3 has 13 amino acids.

This clonotype came up a few times. The chain recombines TRBV7-2 with TRBJ2-7; 11 bases match TRBD1. The CDR3 is 16 residues long. The junction had 6 bases not matched to a gene; V was cut back by 2 bases and J by 3 bases. Germline V gene data show CDR1 as SGHTA and CDR2 as FQGNSA. The CDR3 loop reads CASSLNDGTGGYEQYF. In DNA form, the CDR3 reads TGTGCCAGCAGCTTAAATGACGGGACAGGGGGCTACGAGCAGTACTTC. Variable domain in full (rest from reference TRBV7-2 and TRBJ2-7): GAGVSQSPSNKVTEKGKDVELRCDPISGHTALYWYRQSLGQGLEFLIYFQGNSAPDKSGLPSDRFSAERTGGSVSTLTIQRTQQEDSAVYLCASSLNDGTGGYEQYFGPGTRLTVT.

J is TRBJ1-3 and V is TRBV15; D is unclear. Germline V gene data show CDR1 as LNHNV and CDR2 as YYDKDF (reference sequence). Deletions cut 4 bases from V and 4 bases from J, with 11 bases between. This CDR3 region has 14 residues. The CDR3 sequence: CATSTPGRGNTIYF. The CDR3 DNA reads TGTGCCACCAGCACCCCCGGCAGGGGAAACACCATATATTTT.

The chain employs TRBV6-4 and TRBJ2-1; 8 bases agree with TRBD2. V lost 7 bases to trimming and J lost 1 base; unmatched junction nucleotides: 6. This CDR3 is 15 amino acids long. CDR1 is MRHNA, CDR2 SNTAGT, per germline. This chain's CDR3 is CASTSTSDSYNEQFF. CDR3 DNA: TGTGCCAGCACTTCGACTAGCGATTCCTACAATGAGCAGTTCTTC.

This chain connects TRBV7-2 to TRBJ2-3; the match to TRBD2 covers 9 bases. Germline V CDR1 and CDR2: SGHTA, FQGNSA. This CDR3 has 21 amino acids. Trimming cost V 2 bases and J 4 bases; bases outside gene matches: 22. The CDR3 DNA sequence: TGTGCCAGCAGCTTACGCGGGGGGCCCAGCGGGAGGTCCAATTGGGCAGATACGCAGTATTTT. This codes for CASSLRGGPSGRSNWADTQYF.

The sample holds many counts of this clonotype. The chain joins TRBV20-1 to TRBJ2-7; TRBD2 matches 7 bases. The CDR3 consists of 15 residues. Germline CDR1 is DFQATT and CDR2 is SNEGSKA (reference sequence). V trimming: 5 bases; J trimming: 0 bases; junction bases outside the gene matches: 10. The CDR3 loop is CSASSGRDYSYEQYF. The CDR3 nucleotides are TGCAGTGCTTCATCCGGTAGGGACTACTCCTACGAGCAGTACTTC.

This clonotype was observed at least ten times. The gene calls are TRBV20-1 and TRBJ2-5; TRBD2 aligns across 10 bases. V was pared by 5 bases and J by 4 bases, with 13 bases of the junction left unmatched. The CDR3 is 16 amino acids. CDR1 is DFQATT, CDR2 SNEGSKA, per germline (reference sequence). The CDR3 DNA is TGCAGTGCTCCCAGGGAGCTAGCGGGAGCGCCAGAGACCCAGTACTTC. Residues: CSAPRELAGAPETQYF.

This clonotype has more than one count but fewer than ten. V and J are TRBV5-1 and TRBJ1-1; D is possibly TRBD1 (5 bases). The CDR3 totals 14 residues. V dropped 1 base and J dropped 4 bases, with 11 bases sitting between them. Germline V CDR1 and CDR2: SGHRS, YFSETQ. CDR3 protein: CASSLQGGVTEAFF. The DNA of the CDR3 is TGCGCCAGCAGCTTGCAGGGAGGGGTCACTGAAGCTTTCTTT.

The rearrangement uses TRBV5-5 and TRBJ1-3; the D is unclear. V gave up 3 bases and J gave up 4 bases, with 8 bases separating them. The CDR3 extends over 13 amino acids. The germline V gene encodes CDR1 SGHKS and CDR2 YYEKEE (reference sequence). In DNA form, the CDR3 reads TGTGCCAGCAGCTCCGCAGCCGGAAACACCATATATTTT. Protein sequence: CASSSAAGNTIYF.

This chain links TRBV4-1 with TRBJ1-2, with 9 bases matching TRBD1. CDR1 is MGHRA, CDR2 YSYEKL, per germline. V lost 4 bases, J lost 7 bases, and 10 bases stayed unmatched. The CDR3 length is 15 residues. In nucleotides, the CDR3 is TGCGCCAGCAGCCCATCCGGGACAGGGTTTAGTGGCTACACCTTC. This sequence encodes CASSPSGTGFSGYTF.

In its sample, this clonotype was seen many times. The chain uses TRBV6-1 and TRBJ2-1; 9 bases line up with TRBD2. Germline loops: CDR1 MNHNS, CDR2 SASEGT. Germline trimming cut 6 bases from V and 7 bases from J; bases unmatched to any gene: 10. The CDR3 spans 15 residues. The CDR3 sequence: CASSPSSGGNNEQFF. CDR3 coding DNA: TGTGCCAGCAGCCCCTCAAGCGGGGGGAATAATGAGCAGTTCTTC.

The J gene is TRBJ2-5, the V gene TRBV20-1; 7 bases are shared with TRBD2. CDR1 and CDR2 (germline): DFQATT, SNEGSKA (reference sequence). CDR3 length equals 12 residues. The CDR3 loop is CRAGTTQETQYF. The CDR3 DNA reads TGCAGGGCCGGGACTACCCAAGAGACCCAGTACTTC.

This chain uses TRBV5-6 with TRBJ1-2; D is unclear. V gave up 4 bases and J gave up 0 bases, with 16 bases separating them. This CDR3 is 16 amino acids long. Germline V CDR1 and CDR2: SGHDT, YYEEEE. CDR3 protein: CASSPGSITTNYGYTF. The CDR3 coding sequence is TGTGCCAGCAGCCCCGGGAGTATAACTACTAACTATGGCTACACCTTC.

There are many counts of this clonotype. The chain is built from TRBV29-1 and TRBJ1-1; no clear D gene. Looked up from germline, CDR1 is SQVTM and CDR2 is ANQGSEA. The V end was cut by 6 bases, the J end by 0 bases, with 14 bases between. The CDR3 has 14 amino acids. CDR3 DNA sequence: TGCAGCGTCACCTCGGGCGTCATGAACACTGAAGCTTTCTTT. Its protein product is CSVTSGVMNTEAFF.

The chain recombines TRBV5-1 with TRBJ2-1; D remains ambiguous. Germline V gives CDR1 SGHRS, CDR2 YFSETQ. This CDR3 is 13 amino acids long. The ends were cut back, 1 base at V and 5 bases at J, with 7 bases in the middle. This CDR3 is CASSLNSNNEQFF. The CDR3 nucleotides read TGCGCCAGCAGCTTGAACAGCAACAATGAGCAGTTCTTC.

This clonotype has only a few counts. This chain joins TRBV12-3 or TRBV12-4 and TRBJ1-1; 7 bases line up with TRBD1. The CDR3 extends over 15 amino acids. V was pared by 7 bases and J by 4 bases, with 12 bases of the junction left unmatched. The CDR3 region has the DNA TGTGCCAGCATGGGACAGCCAGGATTGGGCACTGAAGCTTTCTTT. Residues: CASMGQPGLGTEAFF.

This clonotype occurred many times. The chain is built from TRBV10-3 and TRBJ1-3, with D possibly TRBD1 on 5 matching bases. V lost 3 bases, J lost 2 bases, and 8 bases lay in between. CDR1 and CDR2 (germline): ENHRY, SYGVKD. This CDR3 contains 14 residues. The CDR3 coding sequence is TGTGCCATCAGTGATTTGGGGGCTGGAAACACCATATATTTT. Translating gives CAISDLGAGNTIYF.

This clonotype has a count of ten or more. V gene TRBV11-2 combines with J gene TRBJ2-7, with 10 bases lining up with TRBD2. The CDR3 loop spans 17 amino acids. Germline V gene sequence: CDR1 SGHAT, CDR2 FQNNGV. V was clipped by 3 bases and J by 2 bases; unmatched bases: 10. CDR3 in amino acids: CASSLALGLAETYEQYF. The CDR3 DNA is TGTGCCAGCAGCTTGGCCCTTGGACTAGCGGAAACCTACGAGCAGTACTTC.

The V gene is TRBV11-2, the J gene TRBJ2-7; D gene unclear. The CDR3 is made up of 13 amino acids. Germline V gene sequence: CDR1 SGHAT, CDR2 FQNNGV. Trimming took off 2 bases at V and 3 bases at J, with 8 bases between the two ends. Here the CDR3 DNA reads TGTGCCAGCAGCTTAACGAACGGCTACGAGCAGTACTTC. Protein: CASSLTNGYEQYF.

This clonotype was detected a few times. This chain links TRBV6-5 with TRBJ1-5, with D perhaps matching TRBD1 (5 bases). The CDR3 is 15 amino acids. Trimming cost V 0 bases and J 4 bases, with 10 bases left between them. Looked up from germline, CDR1 is MNHEY and CDR2 is SVGAGI. The CDR3 nucleotides read TGTGCCAGCAGTTACTCGGGGACGGCAAATCAGCCCCAGCATTTT. Protein product: CASSYSGTANQPQHF.

This clonotype has ten or more counts. The rearrangement joins TRBV7-6 to TRBJ2-7; 14 bases fit TRBD2. J gave up 0 bases and V 0 bases, and 7 bases lay outside the gene matches. The CDR3 totals 19 residues. Germline V gene data show CDR1 as SGHVS and CDR2 as FNYEAQ. The CDR3 sequence is CASSLAQGGLAGVSYEQYF. The CDR3 DNA is TGTGCCAGCAGCTTAGCCCAGGGGGGACTAGCGGGAGTCTCCTACGAGCAGTACTTC. The whole variable domain, remainder taken from reference TRBV7-6 and TRBJ2-7, is GAGVSQSPRYKVTKRGQDVALRCDPISGHVSLYWYRQALGQGPEFLTYFNYEAQQDKSGLPNDRFSAERPEGSISTLTIQRTEQRDSAMYRCASSLAQGGLAGVSYEQYFGPGTRLTVT.

V is TRBV7-2 and J is TRBJ2-3; D gene uncertain. V lost 2 bases and J 4 bases, leaving 7 bases between the germline ends. Germline CDR1 SGHTA, CDR2 FQGNSA. The CDR3 totals 13 residues. As DNA, the CDR3 is TGTGCCAGCAGCTTAAGAACATCAGATACGCAGTATTTT. It translates to CASSLRTSDTQYF. Full variable domain (outside the CDR3, taken from reference TRBV7-2 and TRBJ2-3): GAGVSQSPSNKVTEKGKDVELRCDPISGHTALYWYRQSLGQGLEFLIYFQGNSAPDKSGLPSDRFSAERTGGSVSTLTIQRTQQEDSAVYLCASSLRTSDTQYFGPGTRLTVL.

V usage is TRBV12-3 or TRBV12-4 and J usage is TRBJ2-4, with 9 bases that match TRBD2. J was trimmed by 9 bases and V by 7 bases; bases with no gene match: 13. There are 15 residues in the CDR3. The CDR3 region has the DNA TGTGCCAGCACCCCCGGAGCGGGGGGAGGGGGCATTCAGTACTTC. Translated: CASTPGAGGGGIQYF.